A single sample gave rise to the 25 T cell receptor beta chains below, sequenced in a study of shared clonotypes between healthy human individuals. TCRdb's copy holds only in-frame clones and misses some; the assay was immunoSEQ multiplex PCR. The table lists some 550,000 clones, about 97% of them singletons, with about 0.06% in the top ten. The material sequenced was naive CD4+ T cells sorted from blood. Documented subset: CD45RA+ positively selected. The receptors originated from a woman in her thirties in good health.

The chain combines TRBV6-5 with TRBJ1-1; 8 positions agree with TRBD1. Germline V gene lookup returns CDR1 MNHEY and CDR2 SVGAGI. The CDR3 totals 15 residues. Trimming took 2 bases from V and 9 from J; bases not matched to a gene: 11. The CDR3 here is CASSYTADRGGKAFF. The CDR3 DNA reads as TGTGCCAGCAGTTACACCGCCGACAGGGGAGGTAAAGCTTTCTTT.

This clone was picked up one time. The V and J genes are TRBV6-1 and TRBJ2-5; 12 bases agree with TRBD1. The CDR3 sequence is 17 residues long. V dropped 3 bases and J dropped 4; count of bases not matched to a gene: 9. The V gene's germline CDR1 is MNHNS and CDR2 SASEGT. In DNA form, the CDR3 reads TGTGCCAGCAGTGAGGGACAGGGGGCGTGGTTCGCAGAGACCCAGTACTTC. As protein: CASSEGQGAWFAETQYF.

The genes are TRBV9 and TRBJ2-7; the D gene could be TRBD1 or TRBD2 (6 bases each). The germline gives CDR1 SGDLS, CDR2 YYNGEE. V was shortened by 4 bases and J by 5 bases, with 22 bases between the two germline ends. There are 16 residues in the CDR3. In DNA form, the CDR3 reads TGTGCCAGCAGCCTTACAATGACAGGAGGGTCCCACGAGCAGTACTTC. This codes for CASSLTMTGGSHEQYF.

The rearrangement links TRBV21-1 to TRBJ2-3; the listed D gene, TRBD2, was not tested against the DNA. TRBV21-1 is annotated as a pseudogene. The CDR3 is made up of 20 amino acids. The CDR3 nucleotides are TGTGCCAGCAGCAAAGCGGGACTAGCGGGGACAGACCATTACACAGATACGCAGTATTTT. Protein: CASSKAGLAGTDHYTDTQYF.

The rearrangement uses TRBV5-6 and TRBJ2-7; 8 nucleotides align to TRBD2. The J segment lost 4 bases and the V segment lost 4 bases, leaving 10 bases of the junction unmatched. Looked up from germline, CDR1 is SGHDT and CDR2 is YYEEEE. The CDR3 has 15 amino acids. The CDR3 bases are TGTGCCAGCAGCATATCCGGGACTAGGCCTTACGAGCAGTACTTC. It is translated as CASSISGTRPYEQYF. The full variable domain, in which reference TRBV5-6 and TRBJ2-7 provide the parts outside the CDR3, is DAGVTQSPTHLIKTRGQQVTLRCSPKSGHDTVSWYQQALGQGPQFIFQYYEEEERQRGNFPDRFSGHQFPNYSSELNVNALLLGDSALYLCASSISGTRPYEQYFGPGTRLTVT.

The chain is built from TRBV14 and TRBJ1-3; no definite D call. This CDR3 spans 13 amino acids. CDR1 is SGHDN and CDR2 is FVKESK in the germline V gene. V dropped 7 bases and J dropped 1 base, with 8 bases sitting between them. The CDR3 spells CASKLSSGNTIYF. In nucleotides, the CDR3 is TGTGCCAGCAAGTTGAGTTCTGGAAACACCATATATTTT.

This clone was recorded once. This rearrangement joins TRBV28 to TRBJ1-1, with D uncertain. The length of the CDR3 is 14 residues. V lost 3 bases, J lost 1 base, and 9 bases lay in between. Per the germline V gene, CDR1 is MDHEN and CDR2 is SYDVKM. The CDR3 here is CASSLAIPNTEAFF. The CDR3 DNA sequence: TGTGCCAGCAGTTTGGCTATACCGAACACTGAAGCTTTCTTT.

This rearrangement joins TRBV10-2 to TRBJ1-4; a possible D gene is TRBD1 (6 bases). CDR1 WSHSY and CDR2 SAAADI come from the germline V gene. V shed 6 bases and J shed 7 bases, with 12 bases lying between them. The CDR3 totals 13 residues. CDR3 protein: CASRGPGAEKLFF. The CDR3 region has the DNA TGCGCCAGCAGGGGGCCAGGGGCTGAAAAACTGTTTTTT.

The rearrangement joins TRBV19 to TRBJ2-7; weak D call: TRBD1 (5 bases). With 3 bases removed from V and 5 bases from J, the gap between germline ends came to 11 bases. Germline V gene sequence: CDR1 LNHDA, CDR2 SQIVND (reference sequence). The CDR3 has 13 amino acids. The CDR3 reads CASSIPPTDEQYF. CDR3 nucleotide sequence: TGTGCCAGTAGTATCCCCCCGACAGACGAGCAGTACTTC.

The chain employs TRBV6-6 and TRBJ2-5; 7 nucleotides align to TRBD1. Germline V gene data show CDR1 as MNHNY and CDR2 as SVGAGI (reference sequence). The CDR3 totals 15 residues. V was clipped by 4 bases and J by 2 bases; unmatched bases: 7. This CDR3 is CASSSGTANQETQYF. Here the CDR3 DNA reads TGTGCCAGCAGTTCCGGGACAGCCAATCAAGAGACCCAGTACTTC.

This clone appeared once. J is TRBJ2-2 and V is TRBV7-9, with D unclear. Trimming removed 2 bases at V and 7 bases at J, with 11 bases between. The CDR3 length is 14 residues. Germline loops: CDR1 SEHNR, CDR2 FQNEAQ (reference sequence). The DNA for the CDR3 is TGTGCCAGCAGCTTAATGGAGTACGGCGGGGAGCTGTTTTTT. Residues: CASSLMEYGGELFF.

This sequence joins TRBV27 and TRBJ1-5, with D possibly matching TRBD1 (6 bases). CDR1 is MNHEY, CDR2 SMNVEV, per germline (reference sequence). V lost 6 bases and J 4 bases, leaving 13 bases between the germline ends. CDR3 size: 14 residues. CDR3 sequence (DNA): TGTGCCAGCAGGGATACAGGGATGAATCAGCCCCAGCATTTT. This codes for CASRDTGMNQPQHF.

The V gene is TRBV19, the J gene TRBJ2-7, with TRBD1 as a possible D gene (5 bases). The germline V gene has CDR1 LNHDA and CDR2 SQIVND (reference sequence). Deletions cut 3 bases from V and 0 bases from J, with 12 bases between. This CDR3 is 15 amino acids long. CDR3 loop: CASSIRTYTSYEQYF. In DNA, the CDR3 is TGTGCCAGTAGTATCAGGACATACACCTCCTACGAGCAGTACTTC.

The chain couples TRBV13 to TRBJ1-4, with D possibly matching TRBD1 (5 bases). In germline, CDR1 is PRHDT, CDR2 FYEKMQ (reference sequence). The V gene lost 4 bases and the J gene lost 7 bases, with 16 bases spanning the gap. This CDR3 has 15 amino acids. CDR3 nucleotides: TGTGCCAGCAGCTCCCTAGGAACAGGAGGTGAAAAACTGTTTTTT. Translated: CASSSLGTGGEKLFF.

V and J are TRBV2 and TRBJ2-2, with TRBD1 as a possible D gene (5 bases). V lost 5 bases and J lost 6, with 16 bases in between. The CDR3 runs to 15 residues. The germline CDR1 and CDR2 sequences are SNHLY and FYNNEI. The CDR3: CASSRTLSSPGELFF. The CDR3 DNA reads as TGTGCCAGCAGTCGGACACTTTCCTCCCCCGGGGAGCTGTTTTTT.

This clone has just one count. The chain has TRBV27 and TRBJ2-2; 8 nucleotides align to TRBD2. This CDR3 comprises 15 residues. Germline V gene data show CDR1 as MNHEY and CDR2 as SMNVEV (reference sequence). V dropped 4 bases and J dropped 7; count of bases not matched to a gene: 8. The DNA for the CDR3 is TGTGCCAGCAGTTCCGGGACTAGACGGGTCGGGGAGCTGTTTTTT. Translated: CASSSGTRRVGELFF.

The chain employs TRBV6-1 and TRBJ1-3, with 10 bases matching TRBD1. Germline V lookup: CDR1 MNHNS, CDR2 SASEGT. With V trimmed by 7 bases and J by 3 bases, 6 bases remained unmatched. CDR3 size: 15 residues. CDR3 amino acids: CASIVTGGFGNTIYF. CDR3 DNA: TGTGCCAGCATAGTGACAGGGGGCTTTGGAAACACCATATATTTT.

CDR3 bases: TGCGCCAGCAGCCAACCCGGCCTTGCCAATCGGTACACCTTC. Its translation is CASSQPGLANRYTF. This chain uses TRBV4-1 with TRBJ1-2; D is ambiguous. CDR1 is MGHRA and CDR2 is YSYEKL in the germline V gene. Trimming left V 2 bases short and J 11 bases short, with 18 bases between. CDR3 length equals 14 residues.

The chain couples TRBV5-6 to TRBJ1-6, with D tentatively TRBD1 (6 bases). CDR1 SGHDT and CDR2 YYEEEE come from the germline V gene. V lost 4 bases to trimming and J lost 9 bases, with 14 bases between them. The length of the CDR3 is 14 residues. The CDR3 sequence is CASSQSQGSSPLHF. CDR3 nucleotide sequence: TGTGCCAGCAGCCAATCACAGGGATCTTCACCCCTCCACTTT.

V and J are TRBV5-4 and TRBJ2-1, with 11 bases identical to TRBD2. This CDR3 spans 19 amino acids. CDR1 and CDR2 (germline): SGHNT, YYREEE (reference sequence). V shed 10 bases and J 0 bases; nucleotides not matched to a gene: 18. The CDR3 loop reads CAGQSRGTSGSPSYNEQFF. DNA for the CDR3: TGTGCCGGCCAAAGTAGGGGGACTAGCGGAAGCCCCTCCTACAATGAGCAGTTCTTC.

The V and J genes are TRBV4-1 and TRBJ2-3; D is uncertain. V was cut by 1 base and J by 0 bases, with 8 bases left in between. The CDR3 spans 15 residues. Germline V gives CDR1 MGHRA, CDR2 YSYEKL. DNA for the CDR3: TGCGCCAGCAGCCAAGGGCCCTCTAGCACAGATACGCAGTATTTT. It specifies CASSQGPSSTDTQYF.

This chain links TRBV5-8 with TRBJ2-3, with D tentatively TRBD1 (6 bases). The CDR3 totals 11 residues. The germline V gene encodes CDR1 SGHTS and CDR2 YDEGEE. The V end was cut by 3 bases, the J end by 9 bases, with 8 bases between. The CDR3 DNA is TGTGCCAGCAGCTGGGGACACACGCAGTATTTT. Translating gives CASSWGHTQYF.

The DNA for the CDR3 is TGTGCCACCAGCAGAGACCCCGGCGGGACAGGCTCCTACGAGCAGTACTTC. It is translated as CATSRDPGGTGSYEQYF. This sequence joins TRBV15 and TRBJ2-7, with TRBD1 matching over 8 bases. Germline V CDR1 and CDR2: LNHNV, YYDKDF (reference sequence). After removal of 0 bases from V and 0 bases from J, the junction contained 7 bases not matched to a gene. CDR3 length equals 17 residues.

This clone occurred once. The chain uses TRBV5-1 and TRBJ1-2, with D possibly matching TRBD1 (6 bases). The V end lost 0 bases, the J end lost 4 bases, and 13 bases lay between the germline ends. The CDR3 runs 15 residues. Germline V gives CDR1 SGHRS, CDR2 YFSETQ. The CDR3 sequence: CASSLGAGVAYGYTF. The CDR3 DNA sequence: TGCGCCAGCAGCTTGGGTGCAGGGGTGGCCTATGGCTACACCTTC.

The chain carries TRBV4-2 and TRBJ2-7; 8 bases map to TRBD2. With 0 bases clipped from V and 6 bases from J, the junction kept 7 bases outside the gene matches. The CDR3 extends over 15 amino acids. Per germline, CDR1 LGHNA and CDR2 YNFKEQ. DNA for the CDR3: TGTGCCAGCAGCCAAGATTCAATACGGGAGGGCGAGCAGTACTTC. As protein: CASSQDSIREGEQYF.